This T cell receptor (beta chain) was identified in a study of regulatory T cells in long-lasting Graves disease. Points on this clonotype: Its antigen is still unknown.

Relying on iRepertoire HTBI primers and Arm-PCR of CDR3 regions, the team built TCR beta libraries. One entry per CDR3 protein, called by TCRdb with MiXCR from the multiplex PCR reads. The sample carries 650,000 to 850,000 distinct CDR3 sequences, about 30% recorded once. Whole-study results and caveats: Persistent disease showed a preference for TRBV28, TRBJ1-2 and TRBJ2-5.

Time point described: persistent/refractory GD, antithyroid drugs over 5 years with positive TRAb. RNA extracted from PBMCs served as the sequencing template. The patient group derived from an endocrinology department in Xi'an, China. Trimming took off 0 bases at V and 7 bases at J, with 11 bases between the two ends. The CDR3 is 14 residues long. In germline, CDR1 is SGDLS, CDR2 YYNGEE. The sequencing used peripheral blood mononuclear cells (PBMCs), collected when the disease was refractory, from a patient treated with antithyroid drugs. The TCR originated in a female donor with Graves disease. The chain uses TRBV9 and TRBJ2-1, with TRBD1 as a possible D gene (6 bases). The CDR3 nucleotides are TGTGCCAGCAGCGTAGTGGTAGGGGGTAATGAGCAGTTCTTC. This translates into CASSVVVGGNEQFF.